These T cell receptor beta chains were read from a single sample in a study of post-analysis software for immune sequencing data. TCRdb re-called the PCR reads through MiXCR, storing one row per CDR3 protein. The sample lists fewer than 900,000 distinct CDR3 sequences; 40% to 55% were seen once. Sequenced material: blood. Every receptor here comes from a girl between 10 and 17 years old with multiple sclerosis. Both conserved end residues are part of each CDR3. The order of the fields is V gene, clone size, J gene, D gene, CDR3 protein, CDR3 DNA. D genes are given only for firm matches. Rows may omit the clone size; those that give it use once, few, many or a size class.

>TRBV27|.|TRBJ1-2|.
CASSPGPAFYGYTF
TGTGCCAGCAGTCCCGGCCCTGCCTTCTATGGCTACACCTTC
>TRBV11-2|few|TRBJ2-7|TRBD2
CASSLGAGVGYEQYF
TGTGCCAGCAGCTTAGGGGCGGGAGTGGGCTACGAGCAGTACTTC
>TRBV15|.|TRBJ2-5|.
CATSRSGRQETQYF
TGTGCCACCAGCAGATCGGGCCGCCAAGAGACCCAGTACTTC
>TRBV7-6|.|TRBJ1-6|.
CASSPRRDSPLHF
TGTGCCAGCAGCCCAAGGAGGGATTCACCCCTCCACTTT
>TRBV6-5|many|TRBJ2-7|.
CASSSRDTETIEQYF
TGTGCCAGCAGTTCCCGGGACACGGAAACCATCGAGCAGTACTTC
>TRBV30|.|TRBJ2-4|TRBD2
CAWTAGRGGVNIQYF
TGTGCCTGGACCGCCGGGAGGGGGGGAGTTAACATTCAGTACTTC
>TRBV24-1|.|TRBJ2-1|TRBD2
CATSDLAGDINEQFF
TGTGCCACCAGTGATTTGGCGGGAGATATAAATGAGCAGTTCTTC
>TRBV12-3/TRBV12-4|.|TRBJ2-1|.
CASSLTSNEQFF
TGTGCCAGCAGTCTGACTAGTAATGAGCAGTTCTTC
>TRBV7-9|.|TRBJ2-5|.
CASSPRTARETQYF
TGTGCCAGCAGCCCCAGGACGGCACGGGAGACCCAGTACTTC
>TRBV5-1|.|TRBJ2-5|.
CASSGLGGPRTQYF
TGCGCCAGCAGCGGATTAGGGGGTCCCAGGACCCAGTACTTC
>TRBV6-6|once|TRBJ2-7|.
CASCPTSVAYEQYF
TGTGCCAGCTGCCCCACTTCAGTGGCCTACGAGCAGTACTTC
>TRBV15|.|TRBJ2-1|.
CATSRGAGSYNEQFF
TGTGCCACCAGCAGGGGGGCGGGCTCCTACAATGAGCAGTTCTTC
>TRBV5-1|.|TRBJ2-1|TRBD2
CASSLDQLAGVNEQFF
TGCGCCAGCAGCTTGGATCAACTAGCGGGAGTAAATGAGCAGTTCTTC
>TRBV7-2|.|TRBJ2-7|.
CASSFRTSYDYEQYF
TGTGCCAGCAGCTTCCGGACTTCCTACGACTACGAGCAGTACTTC
>TRBV7-3|.|TRBJ2-7|.
CASSLQSGRPYEQYF
TGTGCCAGCAGCTTACAAAGCGGTAGACCCTACGAGCAGTACTTC
>TRBV12-3/TRBV12-4|.|TRBJ1-5|TRBD1
CASSLTGSSNQPQHF
TGTGCCAGCAGCCTGACAGGGTCTAGCAATCAGCCCCAGCATTTT
>TRBV10-3|.|TRBJ2-7|.
CAISEKGAYEQYF
TGTGCCATCAGTGAGAAGGGAGCCTACGAGCAGTACTTC
>TRBV5-1|.|TRBJ2-1|.
CASSLLRAEQFF
TGCGCCAGCAGCTTGCTCCGGGCTGAGCAGTTCTTC
>TRBV20-1|few|TRBJ2-7|.
CSARKGYEQYF
TGCAGTGCTAGAAAGGGCTACGAGCAGTACTTC
>TRBV7-2|.|TRBJ2-1|.
CASSPRPLPTAGEQFF
TGTGCCAGCAGCCCGAGACCACTACCTACCGCGGGTGAGCAGTTCTTC
>TRBV5-1|.|TRBJ2-5|.
CASSIGLTGLETQYF
TGCGCCAGCAGCATTGGCCTGACAGGTTTGGAGACCCAGTACTTC
>TRBV7-2|.|TRBJ2-7|TRBD2
CASSYRGGRAYEQYF
TGTGCCAGCAGCTATAGGGGCGGGAGGGCCTACGAGCAGTACTTC
>TRBV25-1|.|TRBJ2-7|.
CASSIQGYEQYF
TGTGCCAGCAGTATTCAGGGCTACGAGCAGTACTTC
>TRBV7-2|few|TRBJ2-7|TRBD2
CASRDSARGEQYF
TGTGCCTCCAGGGACTCAGCGCGGGGGGAGCAGTACTTC
>TRBV24-1|few|TRBJ2-1|TRBD2
CATSDTSGTRPYEQFF
TGTGCCACCAGTGACACTAGCGGGACCAGACCCTACGAGCAGTTCTTC
>TRBV6-6|.|TRBJ2-5|.
CASSYRPLEGTQYF
TGTGCCAGCAGTTACAGACCACTAGAAGGGACCCAGTACTTC
>TRBV15|.|TRBJ2-4|.
CATSSPLGEQYF
TGTGCCACCAGCAGCCCCTTGGGTGAGCAGTACTTC
>TRBV4-1|.|TRBJ2-5|.
CASSQDEFGLGGETQYF
TGCGCCAGCAGCCAAGATGAGTTTGGCCTAGGTGGAGAGACCCAGTACTTC
>TRBV20-1|.|TRBJ2-3|.
CSARDDGGGLTDTQYF
TGCAGTGCTAGAGATGACGGGGGCGGCCTCACGGATACGCAGTATTTT
>TRBV20-1|.|TRBJ2-5|.
CSVLGSQETQYF
TGCAGTGTCCTTGGGAGTCAGGAGACCCAGTACTTC
>TRBV5-8|.|TRBJ2-7|.
CASNPTAYEQYF
TGTGCCAGCAACCCCACAGCCTACGAGCAGTACTTC
>TRBV12-3/TRBV12-4|.|TRBJ2-7|.
CACRPSGDGFKEQYF
TGTGCCTGCAGACCATCGGGGGACGGTTTTAAGGAGCAGTACTTC
>TRBV27|.|TRBJ1-2|TRBD1
CASSLDGTGGVEGYTF
TGTGCCAGCAGTTTAGACGGGACAGGGGGCGTAGAAGGCTACACCTTC
>TRBV24-1|.|TRBJ1-2|.
CATQKGSGGYTF
TGTGCCACCCAGAAGGGGTCGGGTGGCTACACCTTC
>TRBV13|.|TRBJ2-1|TRBD2
CASSFGLAGGGDEQFF
TGTGCCAGCAGCTTTGGCCTAGCGGGAGGGGGCGATGAGCAGTTCTTC
>TRBV3-1|many|TRBJ2-7|TRBD2
CASSQTSGSYEQYF
TGTGCCAGCAGCCAGACTAGCGGGAGCTACGAGCAGTACTTC
>TRBV6-1|.|TRBJ2-1|.
CASSEGGVGSEQFF
TGTGCCAGCAGTGAAGGAGGAGTGGGCAGTGAGCAGTTCTTC
>TRBV28|few|TRBJ1-2|.
CASSFSSDVYGYTF
TGTGCCAGCAGTTTCAGTTCCGACGTCTATGGCTACACCTTC
>TRBV5-1|.|TRBJ2-3|.
CASSGRQTGVTDTQYF
TGCGCCAGCAGCGGAAGACAGACGGGCGTTACAGATACGCAGTATTTT
>TRBV6-5|few|TRBJ2-1|.
CASSYLARRVGYNEQFF
TGTGCCAGCAGTTACCTCGCGAGGCGGGTTGGTTACAATGAGCAGTTCTTC
>TRBV5-5|.|TRBJ2-1|.
CASSIVPNEQFF
TGTGCCAGCAGCATAGTACCCAATGAGCAGTTCTTC
>TRBV14|few|TRBJ2-7|.
CASSQDQGYEQYF
TGTGCCAGCAGCCAAGATCAGGGGTACGAGCAGTACTTC
>TRBV7-6|.|TRBJ2-7|TRBD2
CASSLASGRGYEQYF
TGTGCCAGCAGCTTAGCGAGCGGGAGAGGTTACGAGCAGTACTTC
>TRBV6-5|once|TRBJ2-1|TRBD1
CASSYSRGQGVSTYNEQFF
TGTGCCAGCAGTTACTCGAGAGGACAGGGGGTCAGCACCTACAATGAGCAGTTCTTC
>TRBV5-1|.|TRBJ2-4|TRBD1
CASSCEGPDRGPGVQYF
TGCGCCAGCAGCTGTGAGGGGCCCGACAGGGGTCCTGGAGTTCAGTACTTC
>TRBV20-1|few|TRBJ2-3|TRBD1
CSARGQGAVTDTQYF
TGCAGTGCTAGAGGACAGGGGGCAGTCACAGATACGCAGTATTTT